This T cell receptor (beta chain) is from a study of T cell repertoires in cytomegalovirus infection. MiXCR, applied by TCRdb to the reads, yields one record per CDR3 protein. The table records about 400,000 distinct CDR3 sequences, 15% to 20% of them present only once. The CDR3 has 14 amino acids. Trimming took 6 bases from V and 7 from J; bases not matched to a gene: 10. Germline values: CDR1 SEHNR, CDR2 FQNEAQ (reference sequence). The receptor was derived from a human donor in good health (CMV status not recorded). Some clones in this sample may be carry-over from other donors' samples. The chain is built from TRBV7-9 and TRBJ2-5; 8 bases map to TRBD2. The material sequenced was PBMCs. The CDR3 DNA sequence: TGTGCCAGCAGTAATACCGGCCGGGGGGGGACCCAGTACTTC. It yields the protein CASSNTGRGGTQYF.